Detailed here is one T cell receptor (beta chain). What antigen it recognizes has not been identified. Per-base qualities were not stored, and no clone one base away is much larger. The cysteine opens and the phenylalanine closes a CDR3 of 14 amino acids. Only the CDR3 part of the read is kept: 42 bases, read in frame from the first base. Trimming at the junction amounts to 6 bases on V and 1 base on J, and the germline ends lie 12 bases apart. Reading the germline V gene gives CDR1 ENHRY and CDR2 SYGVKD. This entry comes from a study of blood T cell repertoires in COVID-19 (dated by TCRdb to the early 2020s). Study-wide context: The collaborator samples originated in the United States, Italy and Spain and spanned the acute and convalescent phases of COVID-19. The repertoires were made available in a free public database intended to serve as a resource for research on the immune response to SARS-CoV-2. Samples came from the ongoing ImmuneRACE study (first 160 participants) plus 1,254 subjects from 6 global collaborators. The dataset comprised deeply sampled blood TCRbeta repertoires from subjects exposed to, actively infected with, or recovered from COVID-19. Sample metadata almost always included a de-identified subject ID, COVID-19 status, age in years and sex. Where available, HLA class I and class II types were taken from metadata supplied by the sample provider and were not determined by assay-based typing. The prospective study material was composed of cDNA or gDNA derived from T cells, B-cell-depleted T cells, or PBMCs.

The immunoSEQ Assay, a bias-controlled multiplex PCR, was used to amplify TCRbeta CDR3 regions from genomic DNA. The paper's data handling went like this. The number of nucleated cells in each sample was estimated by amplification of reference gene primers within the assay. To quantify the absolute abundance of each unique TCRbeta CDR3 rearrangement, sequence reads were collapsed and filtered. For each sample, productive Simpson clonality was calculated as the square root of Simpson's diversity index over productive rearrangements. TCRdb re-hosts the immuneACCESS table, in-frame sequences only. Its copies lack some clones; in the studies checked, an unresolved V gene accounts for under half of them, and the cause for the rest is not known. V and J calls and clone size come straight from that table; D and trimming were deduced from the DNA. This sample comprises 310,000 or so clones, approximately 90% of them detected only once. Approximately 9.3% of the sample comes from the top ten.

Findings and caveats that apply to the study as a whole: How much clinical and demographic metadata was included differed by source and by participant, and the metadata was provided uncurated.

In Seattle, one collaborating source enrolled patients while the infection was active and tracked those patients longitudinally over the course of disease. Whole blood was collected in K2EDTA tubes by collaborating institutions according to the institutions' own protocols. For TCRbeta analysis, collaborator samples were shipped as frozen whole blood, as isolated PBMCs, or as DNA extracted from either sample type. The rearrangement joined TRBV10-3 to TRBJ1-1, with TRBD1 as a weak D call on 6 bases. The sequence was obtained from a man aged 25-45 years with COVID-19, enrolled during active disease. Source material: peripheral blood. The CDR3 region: CAISQQGSNTEAFF. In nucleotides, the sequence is TGTGCCATCAGCCAACAGGGATCGAACACTGAAGCTTTCTTT.